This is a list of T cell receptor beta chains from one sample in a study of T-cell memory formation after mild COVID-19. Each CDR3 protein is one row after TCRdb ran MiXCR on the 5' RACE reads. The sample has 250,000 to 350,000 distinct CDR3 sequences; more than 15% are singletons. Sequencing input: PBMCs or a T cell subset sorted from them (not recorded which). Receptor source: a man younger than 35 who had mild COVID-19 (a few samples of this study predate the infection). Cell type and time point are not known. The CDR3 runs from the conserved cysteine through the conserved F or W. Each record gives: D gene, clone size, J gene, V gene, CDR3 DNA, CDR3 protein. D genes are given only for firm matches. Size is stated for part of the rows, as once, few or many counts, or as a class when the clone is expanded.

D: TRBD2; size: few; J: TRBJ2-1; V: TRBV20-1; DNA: TGCAGTGCTAGACACCCGGGGGGAGGCGCGTACAATGAGCAGTTCTTC; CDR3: CSARHPGGGAYNEQFF
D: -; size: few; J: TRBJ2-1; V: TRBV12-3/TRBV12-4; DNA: TGTGCCAGCAGTTTAGGGCCTATGGAGCAGTTCTTC; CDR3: CASSLGPMEQFF
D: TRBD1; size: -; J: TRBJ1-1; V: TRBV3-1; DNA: TGTGCCACACGGGACAGGGGCATGAACACTGAAGCTTTCTTT; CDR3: CATRDRGMNTEAFF
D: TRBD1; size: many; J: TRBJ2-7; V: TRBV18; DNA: TGTGCCAGCTCACCACCGGGACAGGGGTACGAGCAGTACTTC; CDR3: CASSPPGQGYEQYF
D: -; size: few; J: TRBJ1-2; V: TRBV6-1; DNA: TGTGCCAGCACCGAAGATGTCGACTATGGCTACACCTTC; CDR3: CASTEDVDYGYTF
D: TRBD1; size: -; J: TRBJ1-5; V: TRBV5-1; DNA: TGCGCCAGCAGCTGGGGAGACAGGGGATCCAATCAGCCCCAGCATTTT; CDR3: CASSWGDRGSNQPQHF
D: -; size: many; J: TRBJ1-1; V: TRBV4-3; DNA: TGCGCCAGCTGCGCGCGGGGGGGCACTGAAGCTTTCTTT; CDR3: CASCARGGTEAFF
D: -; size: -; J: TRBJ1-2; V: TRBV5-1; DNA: TGCGCCAGCAGCTTGGTTCCGGGAGGCTACACCTTC; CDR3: CASSLVPGGYTF
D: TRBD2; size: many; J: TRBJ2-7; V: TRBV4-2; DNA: TGTGCCAGCAGCCAAGGACTAGCGGGGGGGTACGAGCAGTACTTC; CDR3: CASSQGLAGGYEQYF
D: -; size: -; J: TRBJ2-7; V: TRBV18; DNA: TGTGCCAGCTCACCCCGCGCCCTCGACGATTTAGCGCCGTACGAGCAGTACTTC; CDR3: CASSPRALDDLAPYEQYF
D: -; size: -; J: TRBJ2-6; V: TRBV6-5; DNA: TGTGCCAGCAGTCAGGGGACTGGGGCCAACGTCCTGACTTTC; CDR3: CASSQGTGANVLTF
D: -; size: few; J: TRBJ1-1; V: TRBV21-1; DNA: TGTGCCAGCAGCAATCCCCCTCCGTTTTGCCCCACGGCTGAAGCTTTCTTT; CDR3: CASSNPPPFCPTAEAFF
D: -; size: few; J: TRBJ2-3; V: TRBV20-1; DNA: TGCAGCCCTCAACAGGGGACTAGCACAGATACGCAGTATTTT; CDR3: CSPQQGTSTDTQYF
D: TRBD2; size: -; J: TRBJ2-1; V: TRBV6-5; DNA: TGTGCCAGCAGTTACGGGGCGGGGGGGCGTCAGCAGTTCTTC; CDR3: CASSYGAGGRQQFF
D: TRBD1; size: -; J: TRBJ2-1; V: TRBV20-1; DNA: TGCAGTGCTAGGGAACACAGGGGCCTCTCCTACAATGAGCAGTTCTTC; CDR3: CSAREHRGLSYNEQFF
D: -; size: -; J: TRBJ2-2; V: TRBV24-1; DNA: TGTGCCACCAGTGATCCCAGGGGTTCCGCCGGGGAGCTGTTTTTT; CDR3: CATSDPRGSAGELFF
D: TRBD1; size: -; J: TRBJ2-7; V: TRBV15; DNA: TGTGCCACCAGCAGCCGGGACAGGGGGGTTGACGAGCAGTACTTC; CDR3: CATSSRDRGVDEQYF
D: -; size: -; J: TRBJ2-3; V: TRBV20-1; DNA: TGCAGTGCTAGCTACAGGGACACAGATACGCAGTATTTT; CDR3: CSASYRDTDTQYF
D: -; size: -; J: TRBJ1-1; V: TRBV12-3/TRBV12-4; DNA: TGTGCCAGCAGCCCTGCGGGAGGTGAAGCTTTCTTT; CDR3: CASSPAGGEAFF
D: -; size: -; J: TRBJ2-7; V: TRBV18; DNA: TGTGCCAGCCAAGGGTGGGGGCGTTACGAGCAGTACTTC; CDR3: CASQGWGRYEQYF
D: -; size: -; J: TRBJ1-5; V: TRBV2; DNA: TGTGCCAGCAAATACAGGGAAGGCCAGCCCCAGCATTTT; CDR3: CASKYREGQPQHF
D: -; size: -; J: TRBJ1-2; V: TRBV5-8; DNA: TGTGCCAGCAGTTCGGGACTTGGCTACACCTTC; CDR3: CASSSGLGYTF
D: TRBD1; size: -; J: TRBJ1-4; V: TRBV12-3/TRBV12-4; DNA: TGTGCCAGCAGTTTGGTAGGGACAGGGGGCGAAAAACTGTTTTTT; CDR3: CASSLVGTGGEKLFF
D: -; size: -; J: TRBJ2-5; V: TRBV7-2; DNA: TGTGCCAGCAGCTTAGGGTTGAAAAAGACCCAGTACTTC; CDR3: CASSLGLKKTQYF
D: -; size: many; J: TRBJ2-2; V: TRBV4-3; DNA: TGCGCCAGCAGCCAGACCGTGGGACCCGTTGGAACCGGGGAGCTGTTTTTT; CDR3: CASSQTVGPVGTGELFF
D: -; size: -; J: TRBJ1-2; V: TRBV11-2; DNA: TGTGCCAGCAGCTTAGATCCAGGGCAAAACTATGGCTACACCTTC; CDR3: CASSLDPGQNYGYTF
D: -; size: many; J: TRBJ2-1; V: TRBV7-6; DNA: TGTGCCAGCAGCTTAGTAGGTGACAATGAGCAGTTCTTC; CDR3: CASSLVGDNEQFF
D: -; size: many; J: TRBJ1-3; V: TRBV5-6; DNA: TGTGCCAGCAGCGTTACGGGACCGACCTCTGGAAACACCATATATTTT; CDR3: CASSVTGPTSGNTIYF
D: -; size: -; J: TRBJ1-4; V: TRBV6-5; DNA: TGTGCCAGCAGTTACCTACCTTATTCGAATGAAAAACTGTTTTTT; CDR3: CASSYLPYSNEKLFF
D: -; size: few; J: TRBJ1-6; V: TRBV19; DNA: TGTGCCAGTAGTATCGGGGTGGATTCACCCCTCCACTTT; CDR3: CASSIGVDSPLHF
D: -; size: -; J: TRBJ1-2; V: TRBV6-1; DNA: TGTGCCAGCACCCCGGGAATCTATGGCTACACCTTC; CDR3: CASTPGIYGYTF